The rows below give T cell receptor beta chains drawn from one sample of a study of cytomegalovirus exposure and HLA in healthy donors. Here immunoSEQ multiplex PCR was the method, and the copy in TCRdb shows in-frame clones only, minus some. Of about 190,000 clones listed, around 88% are singletons. The sample taken for sequencing was PBMCs. These receptors all come from a man in his forties in good health and CMV-seropositive. Each CDR3 is given with its conserved first and last residue. D genes are given only for firm matches. Size values are once, few and many counts, or a class for expanded clones, and some rows have none.

v_call	j_call	d_call	cdr3_length	clone_size	cdr3_nt	cdr3_aa
TRBV12-5	TRBJ2-2	TRBD1	14	-	TGTGCTAGTGGTTTCAACAGGGGCAGCGGGGAGCTGTTTTTT	CASGFNRGSGELFF
TRBV23-1	TRBJ2-7	TRBD1	15	-	TGCGCCAGCAGTCAAGTTCGAGGGGGCAGCCACGAGCAGTACTTC	CASSQVRGGSHEQYF
TRBV5-1	TRBJ2-3	TRBD2	16	-	TGCGCCAGCAGCAATGGACTAGCGGATAGAACAGATACGCAGTATTTT	CASSNGLADRTDTQYF
TRBV21-1	TRBJ2-3	-	18	-	TGTGCCAGTGCGGACAGGGTCGAGGAGGCCCTTATCACAGATACGCAGTATTTT	CASADRVEEALITDTQYF
TRBV19	TRBJ2-7	TRBD1	15	-	TGTGCCAGTAGTACGTGGGACAGGGCTAGCTACGAGCAGTACTTC	CASSTWDRASYEQYF
TRBV2	TRBJ2-3	-	14	-	TGTGCCAGCAGGTACAGCACTGGGACAGATACGCAGTATTTT	CASRYSTGTDTQYF
TRBV9	TRBJ2-2	TRBD1	15	-	TGTGCCAGCAGCGTAGAGACAGGGGGGACCGGGGAGCTGTTTTTT	CASSVETGGTGELFF
TRBV7-6	TRBJ1-1	-	14	-	TGTGCCAGCAGCTTATCTAGACGGGGGACTGAAGCTTTCTTT	CASSLSRRGTEAFF
TRBV7-5	TRBJ2-5	-	14	-	TGTGTCAGAAGCTTACCCCCTAGCTTGGCGACCCAGTACTTC	CVRSLPPSLATQYF
TRBV2	TRBJ1-1	-	14	-	TGTGCCAGCAGTGAAGCGCTTCCGGACACTGAAGCTTTCTTT	CASSEALPDTEAFF
TRBV7-9	TRBJ2-3	-	17	-	TGTGCCAGCAGCCTTTCTGGGGGGGCAGATGGCACAGATACGCAGTATTTT	CASSLSGGADGTDTQYF
TRBV6-5	TRBJ1-1	-	13	once	TGTGCCAGCAGACTGATCCCCTACACTGAAGCTTTCTTT	CASRLIPYTEAFF
TRBV28	TRBJ1-5	TRBD1	15	-	TGTGCCAGTATACCCGGGACAGATTTCAGACAGCCCCAGCATTTT	CASIPGTDFRQPQHF
TRBV4-3	TRBJ1-2	TRBD1	17	-	TGCGCCAGCAGCCAGTTACCGGGACAGGGAGTTATCTATGGCTACACCTTC	CASSQLPGQGVIYGYTF
TRBV5-1	TRBJ2-1	-	13	-	TGCGCCAGCAGCTCGTCCCTGAGGAATGAGCAGTTCTTC	CASSSSLRNEQFF
TRBV5-1	TRBJ1-5	-	16	-	TGCGCCAGCAGCTTAGCCGGGAGGGAAAATGGTCAGCCCCAGCATTTT	CASSLAGRENGQPQHF
TRBV7-8	TRBJ2-1	TRBD2	16	-	TGTGCCAGCACCCCCGGACTAGCGGGAGTTGTGAGTGAGCAGTTCTTC	CASTPGLAGVVSEQFF
TRBV19	TRBJ1-4	TRBD1	15	once	TGTGCCAGTAGTCATCCGGACAGGGGGCTTGAAAAACTGTTTTTT	CASSHPDRGLEKLFF
TRBV10-3	TRBJ2-7	TRBD2	13	-	TGTGCCGCAGGTGGGACTAGCGAAACTGAGCAGTACTTC	CAAGGTSETEQYF
TRBV4-3	TRBJ2-7	-	13	-	TGCGCCAGCAGCCTCGGACAGACCTACGAGCAGTACTTC	CASSLGQTYEQYF
TRBV9	TRBJ2-1	TRBD1	15	-	TGTGCCAGCAGCGAAGGGGGCGCCACTTACAATGAGCAGTTCTTC	CASSEGGATYNEQFF
TRBV6-5	TRBJ1-4	-	15	-	TGTGCCAGCGGAAAAGGGACAAGGAATAATGAAAAACTGTTTTTT	CASGKGTRNNEKLFF
TRBV5-4	TRBJ2-1	TRBD2	13	-	TGTGCCAGCAGCGGACTAGCGGAGAATGAGCAGTTCTTC	CASSGLAENEQFF
TRBV27	TRBJ1-1	TRBD1	18	-	TGTGCCAGCGCGAATCCCCCGGGACAGGGGGCGTCTAGGGGTGAAGCTTTCTTT	CASANPPGQGASRGEAFF
TRBV7-8	TRBJ1-3	-	17	-	TGTGCCAGCACCCCTATTTTGGGGCCGAGCTCTGGAAACACCATATATTTT	CASTPILGPSSGNTIYF
TRBV28	TRBJ1-5	TRBD1	16	-	TGTGCCAGCAGGCCAGGCCGACAGGGTAAGGGTCAGCCCCAGCATTTT	CASRPGRQGKGQPQHF
TRBV7-8	TRBJ2-7	TRBD2	15	-	TGTGCCAGCAGCCCTAGCGGGAGTCTCCAGATTGAGCAGTACTTC	CASSPSGSLQIEQYF
TRBV10-1	TRBJ1-2	TRBD1	13	-	TGCGCCAGCAGTCCGGGACAGACTACTGGCTACACCTTC	CASSPGQTTGYTF
TRBV4-2	TRBJ2-2	TRBD2	15	-	TGTGCCAGCAGCCAAGATAGGGCGGGAGCCGGGGAGCTGTTTTTT	CASSQDRAGAGELFF
TRBV27	TRBJ2-1	TRBD1	14	-	TGTGCCAGCAGTTTTTTGCACAGGGGTAATGAGCAGTTCTTC	CASSFLHRGNEQFF
TRBV5-1	TRBJ2-1	TRBD1	14	-	TGCGCCAGCCGGCCGGGACAGGGGTACAATGAGCAGTTCTTC	CASRPGQGYNEQFF
TRBV7-6	TRBJ1-2	-	17	once	TGTGCCAGCAGCCCAGAAGTGGGTGGGCACCCTAACTATGGCTACACCTTC	CASSPEVGGHPNYGYTF
TRBV19	TRBJ2-3	-	13	-	TGTGCCAGTAGTATTCAGGGCACAGATACGCAGTATTTT	CASSIQGTDTQYF
TRBV29-1	TRBJ2-4	-	12	-	TGCAGCGTAGAGCTAGCCAAAAACATTCAGTACTTC	CSVELAKNIQYF
TRBV15	TRBJ1-5	-	15	-	TGTGCCACCAGCAGAGTACGTCGAGTAAATCAGCCCCAGCATTTT	CATSRVRRVNQPQHF
TRBV9	TRBJ1-1	-	16	-	TGTGCCAGCAGCGGGGGGGGCGATCAGGGGAACACTGAAGCTTTCTTT	CASSGGGDQGNTEAFF
TRBV29-1	TRBJ1-2	-	15	once	TGCAGCGTTGAAGATGGGGCGGGAGGGGTCTATGGCTACACCTTC	CSVEDGAGGVYGYTF
TRBV6-6	TRBJ1-1	-	14	few	TGTGCCAGCAGAGCCCCTAGTGGGGGGGCGGTAGCTTTCTTT	CASRAPSGGAVAFF
TRBV7-3	TRBJ1-1	-	14	-	TGTGCCAGCAGCCTAACAGGTCCGGGTACTGAAGCTTTCTTT	CASSLTGPGTEAFF
TRBV23-1	TRBJ1-3	TRBD1	18	-	TGCGCCAGCAGTCAAGAGAACAGGGGTTTGGGGAGTGGAAACACCATATATTTT	CASSQENRGLGSGNTIYF
TRBV6-5	TRBJ2-7	-	13	-	TGTGCCAGCAGGGGGGGGCAGGGGTACGAGCAGTACTTC	CASRGGQGYEQYF
TRBV5-4	TRBJ2-7	TRBD2	15	-	TGTGCCAGCAGCTTGGGTGCGGGAGTGGCCTACGAGCAGTACTTC	CASSLGAGVAYEQYF
TRBV19	TRBJ2-5	-	13	once	TGTGCCAGTAGTATAGGACAGCAAGAGACCCAGTACTTC	CASSIGQQETQYF
TRBV19	TRBJ1-2	-	13	-	TGTGCCAGCTACGACAGGTTGCTCTATGGCTACACCTTC	CASYDRLLYGYTF
TRBV5-1	TRBJ2-7	TRBD2	17	-	TGCGCCAGCAGCTTGGGGACTAGCGGGCTTGCCACCTACGAGCAGTACTTC	CASSLGTSGLATYEQYF
TRBV19	TRBJ2-2	TRBD1	15	-	TGTGCCAGTAGAATTCAGGGGGCGAGTACCGGGGAGCTGTTTTTT	CASRIQGASTGELFF